The present entry profiles one TCR beta chain with its context. The data were taken from a study of shared clonotypes between healthy human individuals. CDR1 is ENHRY and CDR2 is SYGVKD in the germline V gene. The CDR3 is made up of 15 amino acids. The V and J ends lost 2 bases and 0 bases respectively, with 10 bases between them. Sequencing was performed with immunoSEQ multiplex PCR; in TCRdb, only in-frame clones are kept and a portion is missing. Among some 2,000,000 clones listed, more than 90% were seen once. This receptor was obtained from a man aged 18-30 years in good health. The chain is built from TRBV10-3 and TRBJ1-2; D remains ambiguous. Input material: naive CD4+ T cells sorted from blood. The subset was: CD45RA+ positively selected. CDR3 in DNA: TGTGCCATCAGTGAGATGTTAACCTCTAACTATGGCTACACCTTC. Its translation: CAISEMLTSNYGYTF.